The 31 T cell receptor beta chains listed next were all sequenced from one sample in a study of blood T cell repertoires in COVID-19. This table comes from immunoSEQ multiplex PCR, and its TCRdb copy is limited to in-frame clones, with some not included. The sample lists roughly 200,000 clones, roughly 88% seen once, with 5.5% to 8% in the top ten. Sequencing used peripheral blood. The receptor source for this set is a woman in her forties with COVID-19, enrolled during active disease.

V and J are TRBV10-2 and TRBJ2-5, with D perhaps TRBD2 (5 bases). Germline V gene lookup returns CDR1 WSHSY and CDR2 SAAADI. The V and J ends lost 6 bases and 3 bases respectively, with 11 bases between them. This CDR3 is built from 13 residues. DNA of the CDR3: TGCGCCAGCAGCGAGGGCCGCAAAGAGACCCAGTACTTC. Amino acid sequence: CASSEGRKETQYF.

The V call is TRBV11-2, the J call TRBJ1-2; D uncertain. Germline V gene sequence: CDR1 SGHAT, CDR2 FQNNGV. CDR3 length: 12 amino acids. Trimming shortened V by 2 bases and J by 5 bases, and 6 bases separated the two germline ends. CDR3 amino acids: CASSLSVYGYTF. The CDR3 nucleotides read TGTGCCAGCAGCTTATCAGTTTATGGCTACACCTTC.

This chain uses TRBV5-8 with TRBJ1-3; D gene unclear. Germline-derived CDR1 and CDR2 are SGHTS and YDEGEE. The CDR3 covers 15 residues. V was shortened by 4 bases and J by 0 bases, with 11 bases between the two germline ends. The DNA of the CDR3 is TGTGCCAGCAGCCCGGGTCGCGTCTCTGGAAACACCATATATTTT. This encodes CASSPGRVSGNTIYF.

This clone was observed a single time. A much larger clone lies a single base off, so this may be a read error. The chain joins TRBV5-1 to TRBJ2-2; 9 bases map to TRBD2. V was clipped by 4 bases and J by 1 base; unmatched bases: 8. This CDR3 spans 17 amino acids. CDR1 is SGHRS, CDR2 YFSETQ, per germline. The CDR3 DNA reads TGCGCCAGCAGCAACAAGGGCGGGGGGGTGAACACCGGGGAGCTGTTTTTT. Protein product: CASSNKGGGVNTGELFF.

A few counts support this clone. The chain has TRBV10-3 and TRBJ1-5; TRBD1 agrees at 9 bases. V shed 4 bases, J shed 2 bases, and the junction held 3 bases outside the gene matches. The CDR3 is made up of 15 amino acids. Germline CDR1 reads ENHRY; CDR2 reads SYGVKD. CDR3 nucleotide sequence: TGTGCCATCAGTGGGACAGGGGAGGGCAATCAGCCCCAGCATTTT. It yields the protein CAISGTGEGNQPQHF.

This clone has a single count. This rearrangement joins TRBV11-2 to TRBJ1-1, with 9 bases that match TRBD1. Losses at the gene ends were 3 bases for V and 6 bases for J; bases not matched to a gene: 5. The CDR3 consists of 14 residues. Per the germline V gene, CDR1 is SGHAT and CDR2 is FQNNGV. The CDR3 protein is CASSFWDRAPEAFF. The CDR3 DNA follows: TGTGCCAGCAGCTTCTGGGACAGGGCACCTGAAGCTTTCTTT.

The CDR3 bases are TGTGCCAGCAGTTTAGGGGGCTACAATGGAAACACCATATATTTT. Its translation is CASSLGGYNGNTIYF. The chain recombines TRBV28 with TRBJ1-3, with D possibly being TRBD1 (6 bases). The CDR3 covers 15 residues. The germline V gene encodes CDR1 MDHEN and CDR2 SYDVKM. Trimming stripped 2 bases from V and 3 bases from J, with 11 bases between.

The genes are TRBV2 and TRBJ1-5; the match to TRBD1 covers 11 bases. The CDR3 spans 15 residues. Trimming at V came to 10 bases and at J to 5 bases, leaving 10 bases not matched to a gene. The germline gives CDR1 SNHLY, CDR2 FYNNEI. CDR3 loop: CAIHDRDRGDQPQHF. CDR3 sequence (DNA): TGTGCCATCCACGACCGGGACAGGGGGGATCAGCCCCAGCATTTT.

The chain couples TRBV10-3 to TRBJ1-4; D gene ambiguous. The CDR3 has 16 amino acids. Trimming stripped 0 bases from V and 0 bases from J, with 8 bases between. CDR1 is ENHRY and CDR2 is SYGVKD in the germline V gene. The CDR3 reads CAISESMRATNEKLFF. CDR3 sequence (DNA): TGTGCCATCAGTGAGTCGATGCGAGCAACTAATGAAAAACTGTTTTTT.

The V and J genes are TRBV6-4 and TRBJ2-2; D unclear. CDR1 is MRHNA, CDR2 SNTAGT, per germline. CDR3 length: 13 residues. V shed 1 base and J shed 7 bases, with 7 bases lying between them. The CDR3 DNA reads TGTGCCAGCAGTGACTTGTCCCGCGGGGAGCTGTTTTTT. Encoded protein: CASSDLSRGELFF.

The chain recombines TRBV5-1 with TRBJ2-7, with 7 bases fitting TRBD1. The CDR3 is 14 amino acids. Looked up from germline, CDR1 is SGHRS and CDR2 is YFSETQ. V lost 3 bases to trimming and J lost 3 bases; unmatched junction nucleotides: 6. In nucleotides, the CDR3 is TGCGCCAGCAGCTCCGGGACAGCTAGCTACGAGCAGTACTTC. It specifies CASSSGTASYEQYF.

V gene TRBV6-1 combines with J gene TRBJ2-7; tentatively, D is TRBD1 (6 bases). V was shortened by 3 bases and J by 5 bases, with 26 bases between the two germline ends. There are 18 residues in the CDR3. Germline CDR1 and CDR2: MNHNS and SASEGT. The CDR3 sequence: CASSEGLGSAGDKDEQYF. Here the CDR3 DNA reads TGTGCCAGCAGTGAGGGGCTAGGTTCGGCAGGGGACAAGGACGAGCAGTACTTC.

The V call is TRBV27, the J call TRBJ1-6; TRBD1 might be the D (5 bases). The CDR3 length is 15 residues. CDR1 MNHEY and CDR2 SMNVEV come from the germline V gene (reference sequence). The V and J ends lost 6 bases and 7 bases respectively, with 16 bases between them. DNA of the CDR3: TGTGCCAGCAGACCCTCGACGGGGGGAAATTCACCCCTCCACTTT. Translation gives CASRPSTGGNSPLHF.

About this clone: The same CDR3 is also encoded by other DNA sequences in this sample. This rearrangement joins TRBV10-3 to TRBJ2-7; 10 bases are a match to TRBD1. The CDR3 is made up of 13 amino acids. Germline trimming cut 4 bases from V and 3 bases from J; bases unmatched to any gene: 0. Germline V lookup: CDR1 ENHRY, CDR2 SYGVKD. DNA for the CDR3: TGTGCCATCAGTGGGACAGGGGGCTACGAGCAGTACTTC. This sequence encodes CAISGTGGYEQYF.

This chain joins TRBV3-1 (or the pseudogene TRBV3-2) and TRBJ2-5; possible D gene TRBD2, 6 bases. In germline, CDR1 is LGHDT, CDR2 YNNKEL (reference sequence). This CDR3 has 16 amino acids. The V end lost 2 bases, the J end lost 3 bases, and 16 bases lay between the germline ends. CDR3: CASSQRTGVPKETQYF. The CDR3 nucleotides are TGTGCCAGCAGCCAAAGGACGGGGGTTCCGAAAGAGACCCAGTACTTC.

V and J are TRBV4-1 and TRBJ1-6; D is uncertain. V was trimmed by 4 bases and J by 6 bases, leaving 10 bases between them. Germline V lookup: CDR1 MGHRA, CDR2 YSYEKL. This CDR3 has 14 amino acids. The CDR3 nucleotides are TGCGCCAGCAGCCTTACCCCCGGTAATTCACCCCTCCACTTT. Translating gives CASSLTPGNSPLHF.

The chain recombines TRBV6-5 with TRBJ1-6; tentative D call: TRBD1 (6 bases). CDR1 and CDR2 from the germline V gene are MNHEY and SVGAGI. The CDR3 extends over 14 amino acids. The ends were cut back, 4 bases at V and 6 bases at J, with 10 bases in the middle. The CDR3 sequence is CASSSRGVNSPLHF. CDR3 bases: TGTGCCAGCAGTTCCAGGGGTGTTAATTCACCCCTCCACTTT.

For the CDR3, the DNA is TGTGCCAGCAGCTTATCGCCAGGTAGCTATGGCTACACCTTC. Translation gives CASSLSPGSYGYTF. The chain recombines TRBV7-2 with TRBJ1-2; D is undetermined. V lost 2 bases, J lost 4 bases, and 11 bases lay in between. The germline gives CDR1 SGHTA, CDR2 FQGNSA. The CDR3 is made up of 14 amino acids.

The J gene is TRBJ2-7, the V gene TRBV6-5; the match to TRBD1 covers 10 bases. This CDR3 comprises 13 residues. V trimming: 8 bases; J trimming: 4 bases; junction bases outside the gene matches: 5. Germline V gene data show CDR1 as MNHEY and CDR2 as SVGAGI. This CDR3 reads CASRGTGEYEQYF. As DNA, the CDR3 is TGTGCCAGCCGGGGGACAGGGGAGTACGAGCAGTACTTC.

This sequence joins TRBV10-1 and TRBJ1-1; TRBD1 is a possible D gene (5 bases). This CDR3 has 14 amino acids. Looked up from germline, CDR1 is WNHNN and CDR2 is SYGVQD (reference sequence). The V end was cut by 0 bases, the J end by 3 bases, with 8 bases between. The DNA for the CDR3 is TGCGCCAGCAGTGAGTCGGCGGGACACACTGAAGCTTTCTTT. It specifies CASSESAGHTEAFF.

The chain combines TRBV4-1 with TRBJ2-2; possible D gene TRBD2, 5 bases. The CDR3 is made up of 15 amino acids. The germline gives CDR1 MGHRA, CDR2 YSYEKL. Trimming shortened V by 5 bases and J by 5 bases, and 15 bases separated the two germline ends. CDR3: CASSSPLWETGELFF. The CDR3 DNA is TGCGCCAGCAGCTCTCCCCTCTGGGAGACCGGGGAGCTGTTTTTT.

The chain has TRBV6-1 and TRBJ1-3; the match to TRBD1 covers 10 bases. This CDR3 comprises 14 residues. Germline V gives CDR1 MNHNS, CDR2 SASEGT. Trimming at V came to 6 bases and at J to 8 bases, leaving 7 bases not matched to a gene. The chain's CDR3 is CASSFGQGGYTIYF. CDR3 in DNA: TGTGCCAGCAGCTTCGGACAGGGGGGCTACACCATATATTTT.

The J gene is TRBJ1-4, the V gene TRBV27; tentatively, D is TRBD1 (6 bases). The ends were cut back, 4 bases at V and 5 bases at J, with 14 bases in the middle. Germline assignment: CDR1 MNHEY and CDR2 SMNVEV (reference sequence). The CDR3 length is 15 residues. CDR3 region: CASSYSGGANEKLFF. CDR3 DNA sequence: TGTGCCAGCAGTTACTCGGGGGGCGCGAATGAAAAACTGTTTTTT. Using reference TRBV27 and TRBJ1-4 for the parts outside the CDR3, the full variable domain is EAQVTQNPRYLITVTGKKLTVTCSQNMNHEYMSWYRQDPGLGLRQIYYSMNVEVTDKGDVPEGYKVSRKEKRNFPLILESPSPNQTSLYFCASSYSGGANEKLFFGSGTQLSVL.

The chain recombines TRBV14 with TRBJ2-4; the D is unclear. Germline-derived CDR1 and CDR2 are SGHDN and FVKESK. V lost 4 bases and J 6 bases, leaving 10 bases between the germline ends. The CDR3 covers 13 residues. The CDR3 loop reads CASSLTDLNIQYF. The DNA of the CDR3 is TGTGCCAGCAGCCTTACTGACTTAAACATTCAGTACTTC. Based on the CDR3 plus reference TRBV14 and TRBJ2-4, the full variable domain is EAGVTQFPSHSVIEKGQTVTLRCDPISGHDNLYWYRRVMGKEIKFLLHFVKESKQDESGMPNNRFLAERTGGTYSTLKVQPAELEDSGVYFCASSLTDLNIQYFGAGTRLSVL.

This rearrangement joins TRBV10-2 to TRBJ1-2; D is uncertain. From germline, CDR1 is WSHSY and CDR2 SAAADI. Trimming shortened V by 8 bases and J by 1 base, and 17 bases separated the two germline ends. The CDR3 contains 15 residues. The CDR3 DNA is TGCGCCAGCCGGCCAGGAAGCCGTTTTAACTATGGCTACACCTTC. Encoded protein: CASRPGSRFNYGYTF.

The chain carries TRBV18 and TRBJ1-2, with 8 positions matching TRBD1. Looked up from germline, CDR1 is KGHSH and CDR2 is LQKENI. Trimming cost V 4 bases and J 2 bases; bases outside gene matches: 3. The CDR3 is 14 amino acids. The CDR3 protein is CASSLNRGNYGYTF. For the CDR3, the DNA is TGTGCCAGCTCACTAAACAGGGGGAACTATGGCTACACCTTC.

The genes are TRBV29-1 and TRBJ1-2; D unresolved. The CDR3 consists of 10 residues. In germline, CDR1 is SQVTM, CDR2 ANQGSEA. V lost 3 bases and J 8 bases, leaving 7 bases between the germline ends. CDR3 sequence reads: CSVETGGYTF. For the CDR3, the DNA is TGCAGCGTTGAGACGGGAGGCTACACCTTC. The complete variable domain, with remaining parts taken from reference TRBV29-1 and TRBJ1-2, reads SAVISQKPSRDICQRGTSLTIQCQVDSQVTMMFWYRQQPGQSLTLIATANQGSEATYESGFVIDKFPISRPNLTFSTLTVSNMSPEDSSIYLCSVETGGYTFGSGTRLTVV.

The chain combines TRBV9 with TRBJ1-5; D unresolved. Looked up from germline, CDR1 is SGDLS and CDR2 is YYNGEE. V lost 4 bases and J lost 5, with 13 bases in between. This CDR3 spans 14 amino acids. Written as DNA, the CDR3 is TGTGCCAGCAGCACATCCGGGAATTATCAGCCCCAGCATTTT. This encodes CASSTSGNYQPQHF.

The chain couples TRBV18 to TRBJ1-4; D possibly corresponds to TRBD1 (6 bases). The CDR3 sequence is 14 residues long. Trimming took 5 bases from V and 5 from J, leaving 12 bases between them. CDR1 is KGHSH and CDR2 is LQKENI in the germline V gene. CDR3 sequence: CASSDRLQNEKLFF. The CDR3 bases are TGTGCCAGCTCAGACAGGCTACAGAATGAAAAACTGTTTTTT.

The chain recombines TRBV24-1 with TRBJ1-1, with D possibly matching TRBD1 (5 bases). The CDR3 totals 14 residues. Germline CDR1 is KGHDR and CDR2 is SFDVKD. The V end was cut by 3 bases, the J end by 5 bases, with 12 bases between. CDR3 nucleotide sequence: TGTGCCACCAGTGATACCTCAGGGCCGACTGAAGCTTTCTTT. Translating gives CATSDTSGPTEAFF.

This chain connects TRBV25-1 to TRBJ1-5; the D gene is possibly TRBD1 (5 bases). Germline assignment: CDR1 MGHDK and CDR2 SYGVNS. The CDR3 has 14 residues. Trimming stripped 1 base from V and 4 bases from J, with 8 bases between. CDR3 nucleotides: TGTGCCAGCAGTGAATTGGGGGGTAATCAGCCCCAGCATTTT. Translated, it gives CASSELGGNQPQHF.